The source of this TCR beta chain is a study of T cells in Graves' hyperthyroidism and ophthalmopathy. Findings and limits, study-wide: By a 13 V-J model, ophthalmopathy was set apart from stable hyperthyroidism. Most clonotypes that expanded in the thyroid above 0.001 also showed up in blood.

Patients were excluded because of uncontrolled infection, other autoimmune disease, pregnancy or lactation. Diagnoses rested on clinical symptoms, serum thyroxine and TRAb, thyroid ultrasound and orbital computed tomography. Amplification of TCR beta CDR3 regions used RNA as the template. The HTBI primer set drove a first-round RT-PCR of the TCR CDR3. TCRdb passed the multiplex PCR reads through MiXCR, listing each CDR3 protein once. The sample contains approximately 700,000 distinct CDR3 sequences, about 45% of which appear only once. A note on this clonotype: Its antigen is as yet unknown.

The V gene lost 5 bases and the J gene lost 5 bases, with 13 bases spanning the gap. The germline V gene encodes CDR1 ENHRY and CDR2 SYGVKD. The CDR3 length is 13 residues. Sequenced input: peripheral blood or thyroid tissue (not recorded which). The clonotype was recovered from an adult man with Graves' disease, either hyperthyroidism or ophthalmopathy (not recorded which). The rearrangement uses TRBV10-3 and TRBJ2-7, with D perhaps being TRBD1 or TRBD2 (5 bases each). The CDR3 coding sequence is TGTGCCATCAGTTACTCGAGAGGGGACGAGCAGTACTTC. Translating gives CAISYSRGDEQYF.